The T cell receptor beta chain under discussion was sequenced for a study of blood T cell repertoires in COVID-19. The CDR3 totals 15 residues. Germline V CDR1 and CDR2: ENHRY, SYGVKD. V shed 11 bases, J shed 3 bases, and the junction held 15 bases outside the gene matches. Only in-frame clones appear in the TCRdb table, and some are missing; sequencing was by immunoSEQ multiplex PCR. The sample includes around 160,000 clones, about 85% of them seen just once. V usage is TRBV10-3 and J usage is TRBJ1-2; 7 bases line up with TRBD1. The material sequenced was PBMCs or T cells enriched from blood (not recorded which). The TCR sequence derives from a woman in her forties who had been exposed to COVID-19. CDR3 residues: CAARNGQEGDYGYTF. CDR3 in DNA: TGTGCCGCCCGGAACGGACAGGAAGGGGACTATGGCTACACCTTC.